The 18 T cell receptor beta chains below come from one sample, sequenced in a study of technical replicates of blood from four donors (dated by TCRdb to 2016 to 2017). Libraries came from the immunoSEQ multiplex PCR assay. Sourced from immuneACCESS, this table was stored by TCRdb with only in-frame sequences that have V and J called. A share of the clones is absent; for the studies checked, an unresolved V gene accounts for under half, and the remainder has no known explanation. For this sample there are 85,000 to 100,000 clones; 95% appear just once. The ten biggest clones cover just over 0.25% of the sample. Sequenced sample: T cells isolated from PBMCs. Receptor source: a human donor in good health.

J is TRBJ1-4 and V is TRBV14; 7 bases agree with TRBD1. The CDR3 has 17 residues. Germline V gene lookup returns CDR1 SGHDN and CDR2 FVKESK. The V segment lost 2 bases and the J segment 0 bases; nucleotides outside the gene matches: 6. The CDR3 spells CASSQRYRGATNEKLFF. The CDR3 DNA reads TGTGCCAGCAGCCAACGGTACAGGGGAGCAACTAATGAAAAACTGTTTTTT.

This rearrangement joins TRBV2 to TRBJ1-3; D might be TRBD1 (5 bases). Germline assignment: CDR1 SNHLY and CDR2 FYNNEI. Trimming cost V 7 bases and J 0 bases, with 28 bases left between them. This CDR3 contains 20 residues. For the CDR3, the DNA is TGTGCCAGCACCGAAATCGTCGTGAGTTGGACACCAGACTCTGGAAACACCATATATTTT. Protein sequence: CASTEIVVSWTPDSGNTIYF.

This sequence joins TRBV29-1 and TRBJ2-1; 9 nucleotides line up with TRBD2. J was trimmed by 9 bases and V by 4 bases; bases with no gene match: 7. This CDR3 spans 13 amino acids. The germline V gene has CDR1 SQVTM and CDR2 ANQGSEA. The CDR3 DNA sequence: TGCAGCGTTGGACTAGCGGCGGAGGGTGAGCAGTTCTTC. Protein: CSVGLAAEGEQFF.

The gene calls are TRBV19 and TRBJ1-2; possible D gene TRBD1, 6 bases. This CDR3 comprises 12 residues. The V end lost 9 bases, the J end lost 4 bases, and 12 bases lay between the germline ends. CDR1 and CDR2 (germline): LNHDA, SQIVND (reference sequence). This CDR3 is CASRTDSYGYTF. CDR3 nucleotides: TGTGCCAGCCGGACAGACAGCTATGGCTACACCTTC. Looking up the rest from reference TRBV19 and TRBJ1-2 gives the full variable domain: DGGITQSPKYLFRKEGQNVTLSCEQNLNHDAMYWYRQDPGQGLRLIYYSQIVNDFQKGDIAEGYSVSREKKESFPLTVTSAQKNPTAFYLCASRTDSYGYTFGSGTRLTVV.

The rearrangement links TRBV19 to TRBJ1-4, with 8 bases aligning to TRBD1. Per germline, CDR1 LNHDA and CDR2 SQIVND (reference sequence). V lost 4 bases, J lost 4 bases, and 8 bases stayed unmatched. The CDR3 spans 16 residues. DNA for the CDR3: TGTGCCAGTAGTAAAACCACAGGGGGGAATAATGAAAAACTGTTTTTT. Amino acids: CASSKTTGGNNEKLFF. The complete variable domain, with remaining parts taken from reference TRBV19 and TRBJ1-4, reads DGGITQSPKYLFRKEGQNVTLSCEQNLNHDAMYWYRQDPGQGLRLIYYSQIVNDFQKGDIAEGYSVSREKKESFPLTVTSAQKNPTAFYLCASSKTTGGNNEKLFFGSGTQLSVL.

The chain combines TRBV5-4 with TRBJ1-5, with a weak D call TRBD1 (6 bases). Germline V gives CDR1 SGHNT, CDR2 YYREEE (reference sequence). V lost 4 bases, J lost 7 bases, and 21 bases lay in between. CDR3 size: 16 residues. The chain's CDR3 is CASSLGGGGGDQPQHF. DNA of the CDR3: TGTGCCAGCAGCCTCGGGGGAGGGGGAGGCGACCAGCCCCAGCATTTT. Together with reference TRBV5-4 and TRBJ1-5, the CDR3 gives the full variable domain: ETGVTQSPTHLIKTRGQQVTLRCSSQSGHNTVSWYQQALGQGPQFIFQYYREEENGRGNFPPRFSGLQFPNYSSELNVNALELDDSALYLCASSLGGGGGDQPQHFGDGTRLSIL.

V gene TRBV28 combines with J gene TRBJ2-7; D is unresolved. CDR1 and CDR2 (germline): MDHEN, SYDVKM. V was clipped by 3 bases and J by 6 bases, with 18 bases between them. The CDR3 extends over 15 amino acids. CDR3 nucleotide sequence: TGTGCCAGCAGTTTTCGGCAGGAAATGTTCGCCGAGCAGTACTTC. Translated: CASSFRQEMFAEQYF.

The rearrangement uses TRBV5-6 and TRBJ2-2; tentatively, D is TRBD2 (5 bases). V shed 0 bases and J shed 7 bases, with 13 bases lying between them. Germline lookup yields CDR1 SGHDT and CDR2 YYEEEE. This CDR3 spans 15 amino acids. CDR3 DNA: TGTGCCAGCAGCTTGGGGGAGCGACCGCGCGGGGAGCTGTTTTTT. Translated, it gives CASSLGERPRGELFF.

The genes are TRBV2 and TRBJ2-2; D possibly corresponds to TRBD2 (5 bases). The CDR3 length is 14 residues. The germline V and J ends were trimmed by 2 bases and 5 bases, with 9 bases remaining between them. CDR1 is SNHLY and CDR2 is FYNNEI in the germline V gene. As DNA, the CDR3 is TGTGCCAGCAGTGAATTTAGAGGGACCGGGGAGCTGTTTTTT. Its translation is CASSEFRGTGELFF.

The chain has TRBV19 and TRBJ1-4; 8 bases are shared with TRBD1. The CDR3 consists of 15 residues. Germline values: CDR1 LNHDA, CDR2 SQIVND (reference sequence). V lost 5 bases, J lost 0 bases, and 2 bases stayed unmatched. CDR3 sequence reads: CASSDRGSTNEKLFF. In DNA, the CDR3 is TGTGCCAGTAGTGACAGGGGTTCAACTAATGAAAAACTGTTTTTT.

This chain uses TRBV6-1 with TRBJ2-3; 9 bases fit TRBD1. Germline V gene data show CDR1 as MNHNS and CDR2 as SASEGT. The CDR3 covers 16 residues. J lost 0 bases, V lost 4 bases, and 5 bases had no gene match. The CDR3 loop is CASSGQGGPSTDTQYF. Written as DNA, the CDR3 is TGTGCCAGCAGTGGACAGGGGGGACCAAGCACAGATACGCAGTATTTT.

V gene TRBV10-1 combines with J gene TRBJ2-1; no firm D call. Germline-derived CDR1 and CDR2 are WNHNN and SYGVQD (reference sequence). Trimming stripped 5 bases from V and 2 bases from J, with 13 bases between. The CDR3 totals 15 residues. Here the CDR3 reads CASSPSRIAYNEQFF. CDR3 nucleotide sequence: TGCGCCAGCAGTCCCTCTAGAATTGCCTACAATGAGCAGTTCTTC.

The chain employs TRBV7-9 and TRBJ2-3; 9 bases fit TRBD2. CDR1 and CDR2 from the germline V gene are SEHNR and FQNEAQ (reference sequence). J was trimmed by 6 bases and V by 5 bases; bases with no gene match: 12. The CDR3 runs 16 residues. This CDR3 is CASSLGVSSGEDTQYF. The CDR3 DNA reads TGTGCCAGCAGCCTAGGGGTTTCTAGCGGGGAGGATACGCAGTATTTT.

Written as DNA, the CDR3 is TGTGCCAGCAGCGTAGTCGGGGGGGCTGACACCGGGGAGCTGTTTTTT. Encoded protein: CASSVVGGADTGELFF. V gene TRBV9 combines with J gene TRBJ2-2; 8 bases fit TRBD2. CDR1 and CDR2 (germline): SGDLS, YYNGEE. The V gene end was trimmed by 0 bases and the J gene end by 3 bases; junction bases not matched to a gene: 4. The length of the CDR3 is 16 residues.

The chain uses TRBV4-2 and TRBJ2-5; a weak D match, TRBD2 (6 bases). CDR1 is LGHNA, CDR2 YNFKEQ, per germline. The CDR3 runs to 16 residues. V was shortened by 4 bases and J by 1 base, with 16 bases between the two germline ends. The CDR3 is CASSRSGLRRQETQYF. The CDR3 DNA follows: TGTGCCAGCAGCCGATCAGGACTACGGCGCCAAGAGACCCAGTACTTC.

The chain has TRBV7-2 and TRBJ2-7; TRBD2 agrees at 13 bases. The CDR3 is 15 residues long. CDR1 is SGHTA and CDR2 is FQGNSA in the germline V gene. The V and J ends lost 5 bases and 3 bases, in that order; junction bases with no gene match: 4. CDR3 DNA sequence: TGTGCCAGCAGCGCGGGACTAGCGGGGATCTACGAGCAGTACTTC. Translating gives CASSAGLAGIYEQYF.

Details on this clone: One junction end disagrees with the germline gene, perhaps due to a read error. The chain carries TRBV7-6 and TRBJ2-5, with D possibly being TRBD1 (5 bases). CDR3 length: 15 residues. The V gene's germline CDR1 is SGHVS and CDR2 FNYEAQ. The CDR3 region has the DNA TGTGCCAGCAGCTTTAGTATTGTTCCGACAGAGGCCCAGTACTTC. Its translation is CASSFSIVPTEAQYF.

The CDR3 spells CASSPLGGSYGYTF. The DNA of the CDR3 is TGTGCCAGCAGTCCCTTGGGGGGTTCCTATGGCTACACCTTC. The V gene is TRBV27, the J gene TRBJ1-2; tentatively, D is TRBD1 (5 bases). V lost 5 bases and J lost 4, with 14 bases in between. Germline V gene lookup returns CDR1 MNHEY and CDR2 SMNVEV (reference sequence). The CDR3 spans 14 residues.